Following are 29 T cell receptor beta chains from one sample sequenced in a study of graft-versus-host responses after intestinal transplantation. Libraries were prepared by immunoSEQ multiplex PCR; TCRdb keeps only in-frame clonotypes and omits some of them. This sample carries about 73,000 clones, 90% of them seen once, and the ten largest clones take 3.5% to 5%. The antigens for these receptors are not known. This specimen consisted of unstimulated CD8+ T cells sorted from spleen or lymph node cells, obtained before transplant. The receptors derive from a human donor who was the organ donor for an intestinal transplant.

The rearrangement joins TRBV6-6 to TRBJ2-1; 12 bases line up with TRBD2. The CDR3 runs to 15 residues. Germline-derived CDR1 and CDR2 are MNHNY and SVGAGI (reference sequence). After removal of 6 bases from V and 7 bases from J, the junction contained 7 bases not matched to a gene. This CDR3 is CASSPSGGAWNEQFF. CDR3 coding DNA: TGTGCCAGCAGCCCTAGCGGGGGGGCATGGAATGAGCAGTTCTTC.

This clone has more than one count but fewer than ten. The chain has TRBV4-2 and TRBJ2-2; 8 nucleotides line up with TRBD2. Trimming at V came to 5 bases and at J to 2 bases, leaving 7 bases not matched to a gene. CDR1 LGHNA and CDR2 YNFKEQ come from the germline V gene. The CDR3 length is 16 residues. Here the CDR3 reads CASSVRAGDNTGELFF. In DNA form, the CDR3 reads TGTGCCAGCAGCGTCCGAGCGGGGGACAACACCGGGGAGCTGTTTTTT.

The CDR3 loop is CASSQEPPIQAWGYTF. In nucleotides, the CDR3 is TGTGCCAGCAGCCAAGAACCGCCGATTCAGGCTTGGGGCTACACCTTC. The chain links TRBV4-2 to TRBJ1-2; D ambiguous. This CDR3 comprises 16 residues. CDR1 LGHNA and CDR2 YNFKEQ come from the germline V gene. Trimming took off 0 bases at V and 8 bases at J, with 19 bases between the two ends.

The J gene is TRBJ1-6, the V gene TRBV15; D remains ambiguous. Between the trimmed V and J ends, which lost 4 bases and 2 bases, there was a span of 18 bases. Germline CDR1 reads LNHNV; CDR2 reads YYDKDF (reference sequence). This CDR3 is 18 amino acids long. CDR3 sequence: CATSTDSTQGPYNSPLHF. DNA for the CDR3: TGTGCCACCAGCACGGACTCTACCCAAGGCCCCTATAATTCACCCCTCCACTTT. The entire variable domain, with the rest obtained from reference TRBV15 and TRBJ1-6, is as follows: DAMVIQNPRYQVTQFGKPVTLSCSQTLNHNVMYWYQQKSSQAPKLLFHYYDKDFNNEADTPDNFQSRRPNTSFCFLDIRSPGLGDTAMYLCATSTDSTQGPYNSPLHFGNGTRLTVT.

This chain links TRBV12-5 with TRBJ2-3; D call uncertain. CDR1 LGHNT and CDR2 FRNRAP come from the germline V gene. The CDR3 loop spans 11 amino acids. Deletions cut 3 bases from V and 6 bases from J, with 4 bases between. Written as DNA, the CDR3 is TGTGCTAGTGGTTTTCTGGATACGCAGTATTTT. This gives the protein CASGFLDTQYF.

The chain couples TRBV28 to TRBJ2-7; 8 bases match TRBD1. Germline assignment: CDR1 MDHEN and CDR2 SYDVKM. With 3 bases clipped from V and 4 bases from J, the junction kept 5 bases outside the gene matches. The CDR3 sequence is 14 residues long. In nucleotides, the CDR3 is TGTGCCAGCAGTTTCGGACAGGGCCGATACGAGCAGTACGTC. Translated, it gives CASSFGQGRYEQYV.

This chain links TRBV4-3 with TRBJ1-6; weak D call: TRBD1 (5 bases). Trimming removed 0 bases from V and 10 bases from J, with 31 bases in between. This CDR3 has 21 residues. CDR1 and CDR2 from the germline V gene are LGHNA and YSLEER. CDR3 amino acids: CASSQDLNLMVRALYASPLHF. The CDR3, as DNA: TGCGCCAGCAGCCAAGATTTAAATTTGATGGTCAGGGCATTATATGCGTCACCCCTCCACTTT.

The V and J genes are TRBV19 and TRBJ1-5; no definite D call. CDR1 LNHDA and CDR2 SQIVND come from the germline V gene (reference sequence). CDR3 length: 16 residues. The ends were cut back, 0 bases at V and 0 bases at J, with 9 bases in the middle. The CDR3 nucleotides are TGTGCCAGTAGTATAGAAGAGGGTCATAGCAATCAGCCCCAGCATTTT. As protein: CASSIEEGHSNQPQHF. Drawing the rest from reference TRBV19 and TRBJ1-5, the complete variable domain is DGGITQSPKYLFRKEGQNVTLSCEQNLNHDAMYWYRQDPGQGLRLIYYSQIVNDFQKGDIAEGYSVSREKKESFPLTVTSAQKNPTAFYLCASSIEEGHSNQPQHFGDGTRLSIL.

The chain carries TRBV29-1 and TRBJ2-1, with TRBD2 identical over 12 bases. The length of the CDR3 is 14 residues. Losses at the gene ends were 3 bases for V and 5 bases for J; bases not matched to a gene: 2. The germline V gene encodes CDR1 SQVTM and CDR2 ANQGSEA. The CDR3: CSVDGLAGNNEQFF. The DNA for the CDR3 is TGCAGCGTTGATGGACTAGCGGGGAACAATGAGCAGTTCTTC.

The chain couples TRBV28 to TRBJ1-6, with D unclear. The V gene lost 2 bases and the J gene lost 2 bases, with 7 bases spanning the gap. The CDR3 extends over 15 amino acids. Germline loops: CDR1 MDHEN, CDR2 SYDVKM. CDR3 bases: TGTGCCAGCAGTTTACTAGGCACCTATAATTCACCCCTCCACTTT. It yields the protein CASSLLGTYNSPLHF.

The J gene is TRBJ1-2, the V gene TRBV14; D is possibly TRBD1 (6 bases). In germline, CDR1 is SGHDN, CDR2 FVKESK. The CDR3 has 15 residues. Trimming shortened V by 0 bases and J by 7 bases, and 15 bases separated the two germline ends. The CDR3 loop reads CASSQEMGGAAGYTF. In DNA, the CDR3 is TGTGCCAGCAGCCAAGAAATGGGGGGGGCGGCTGGCTACACCTTC.

The chain carries TRBV6-4 and TRBJ2-3, with 7 nucleotides matching TRBD1. After removal of 6 bases from V and 0 bases from J, the junction contained 6 bases not matched to a gene. The CDR3 has 15 residues. Germline CDR1 and CDR2: MRHNA and SNTAGT. CDR3 in DNA: TGTGCCAGCAGGCCTGGGACAGCTAGCACAGATACGCAGTATTTT. Its translation is CASRPGTASTDTQYF.

This rearrangement joins TRBV30 to TRBJ2-7; the D call may be TRBD1 or TRBD2 (5 bases each). The CDR3 contains 12 residues. In germline, CDR1 is GTSNPN, CDR2 SVGIG (reference sequence). The V gene lost 2 bases and the J gene lost 9 bases, with 14 bases spanning the gap. The CDR3 DNA sequence: TGTGCCTGGAGTAACCGGGGCGGAGGGCAGTACGTC. Its protein is CAWSNRGGGQYV.

This clone appeared once. The rearrangement uses TRBV4-1 and TRBJ2-5, with D perhaps matching TRBD2 (5 bases). The CDR3 is 14 amino acids. The germline V gene has CDR1 MGHRA and CDR2 YSYEKL. V lost 1 base, J lost 5 bases, and 11 bases lay in between. The CDR3 spells CASSQVGGWETQYF. CDR3 DNA: TGCGCCAGCAGCCAAGTGGGCGGGTGGGAGACCCAGTACTTC.

The gene calls are TRBV4-1 and TRBJ1-1; D uncertain. The CDR3 loop spans 12 amino acids. Germline V CDR1 and CDR2: MGHRA, YSYEKL. V lost 3 bases, J lost 5 bases, and 7 bases lay in between. CDR3 sequence (DNA): TGCGCCAGCAGCCAGAAGAGGACTGAAGCTTTCTTT. Translation: CASSQKRTEAFF.

The chain combines TRBV6-5 with TRBJ1-3; tentatively, D is TRBD1 (5 bases). Germline V gene lookup returns CDR1 MNHEY and CDR2 SVGAGI. V lost 8 bases, J lost 4 bases, and 9 bases lay in between. CDR3 length equals 12 residues. CDR3 region: CASAGPGNTIYF. CDR3 sequence (DNA): TGTGCCAGCGCGGGGCCAGGAAACACCATATATTTT.

This rearrangement joins TRBV7-9 to TRBJ1-5; D possibly corresponds to TRBD1 (6 bases). CDR1 and CDR2 from the germline V gene are SEHNR and FQNEAQ (reference sequence). Trimming removed 5 bases from V and 7 bases from J, with 24 bases in between. CDR3 length: 17 residues. The CDR3 protein is CASSGGIGTAPDQPQHF. The CDR3 DNA follows: TGTGCCAGCAGCGGGGGCATAGGGACCGCGCCCGACCAGCCCCAGCATTTT.

The chain recombines TRBV29-1 with TRBJ1-1; D ambiguous. This CDR3 comprises 12 residues. Germline V lookup: CDR1 SQVTM, CDR2 ANQGSEA. The V end lost 7 bases, the J end lost 5 bases, and 14 bases lay between the germline ends. This chain's CDR3 is CSARARLTEAFF. CDR3 in DNA: TGCAGCGCAAGAGCTAGGCTAACTGAAGCTTTCTTT.

V gene TRBV9 combines with J gene TRBJ1-4; D is unclear. The V gene lost 0 bases and the J gene lost 0 bases, with 3 bases spanning the gap. Germline V gives CDR1 SGDLS, CDR2 YYNGEE. This CDR3 is built from 14 residues. The CDR3 DNA follows: TGTGCCAGCAGCGTAGGCGCAACTAATGAAAAACTGTTTTTT. Its translation: CASSVGATNEKLFF.

The chain carries TRBV11-2 and TRBJ2-3, with TRBD2 as a possible D gene (6 bases). CDR1 and CDR2 (germline): SGHAT, FQNNGV. Trimming left V 5 bases short and J 1 base short, with 16 bases between. CDR3 length: 16 residues. The CDR3 sequence is CASSPHPGLGTDTQYF. Written as DNA, the CDR3 is TGTGCCAGCAGCCCACATCCGGGACTGGGCACAGATACGCAGTATTTT.

The chain carries TRBV7-3 and TRBJ2-2; D may be TRBD2 (6 bases). Trimming took off 4 bases at V and 8 bases at J, with 23 bases between the two ends. This CDR3 is built from 17 residues. The germline V gene has CDR1 SGHTA and CDR2 FQGTGA. The CDR3 bases are TGTGCCAGCAGCTCCCCCGAGGAGGGACCAACTAGGGGGGAGCTGTTTTTT. Protein product: CASSSPEEGPTRGELFF.

The chain recombines TRBV19 with TRBJ2-5, with 10 bases lining up with TRBD2. The CDR3 is made up of 17 amino acids. In germline, CDR1 is LNHDA, CDR2 SQIVND (reference sequence). J lost 1 base, V lost 5 bases, and 10 bases had no gene match. This chain's CDR3 is CASSPSWPSGSQETQYF. CDR3 DNA sequence: TGTGCCAGTAGTCCCTCATGGCCTAGCGGGAGCCAAGAGACCCAGTACTTC.

This chain joins TRBV4-3 and TRBJ2-3; possibly TRBD1 for D (6 bases). V lost 1 base, J lost 5 bases, and 16 bases lay in between. Germline values: CDR1 LGHNA, CDR2 YSLEER. CDR3 length: 16 residues. The CDR3 reads CASSQGPRGGGDTQYF. For the CDR3, the DNA is TGCGCCAGCAGCCAAGGGCCCAGGGGTGGGGGAGATACGCAGTATTTT.

The V and J genes are TRBV30 and TRBJ2-2; TRBD2 matches at 7 bases. Germline lookup yields CDR1 GTSNPN and CDR2 SVGIG (reference sequence). J lost 3 bases, V lost 0 bases, and 4 bases had no gene match. There are 15 residues in the CDR3. CDR3 DNA: TGTGCCTGGAGTGTACTAGGACTAGACACCGGGGAGCTGTTTTTT. Its protein is CAWSVLGLDTGELFF.

This chain joins TRBV6-6 and TRBJ1-2; TRBD1 aligns across 7 bases. The CDR3 extends over 16 amino acids. CDR1 MNHNY and CDR2 SVGAGI come from the germline V gene (reference sequence). Losses at the gene ends were 3 bases for V and 4 bases for J; bases not matched to a gene: 11. Here the CDR3 reads CASSYSRDTGVYGYTF. The CDR3 nucleotides read TGTGCCAGCAGTTATAGCCGGGACACAGGGGTCTATGGCTACACCTTC.

The chain employs TRBV13 and TRBJ1-5; D possibly corresponds to TRBD1 (5 bases). V was clipped by 2 bases and J by 3 bases, with 8 bases between them. CDR3 length: 14 amino acids. Germline lookup yields CDR1 PRHDT and CDR2 FYEKMQ (reference sequence). CDR3 in DNA: TGTGCCAGCAGCTTACAGGGTTCCAATCAGCCCCAGCATTTT. Residues: CASSLQGSNQPQHF.

V and J are TRBV27 and TRBJ2-7; 7 positions agree with TRBD2. V shed 6 bases, J shed 4 bases, and the junction held 9 bases outside the gene matches. Germline V gives CDR1 MNHEY, CDR2 SMNVEV (reference sequence). CDR3 length: 14 residues. CDR3 loop: CASSPLGGVYEQYV. The CDR3 DNA is TGTGCCAGCAGCCCCCTTGGGGGGGTTTACGAGCAGTACGTC.

The chain carries TRBV19 and TRBJ1-1; 7 nucleotides agree with TRBD1. The V and J ends lost 5 bases and 1 base, in that order; junction bases with no gene match: 7. Per the germline V gene, CDR1 is LNHDA and CDR2 is SQIVND (reference sequence). The CDR3 sequence is 15 residues long. The CDR3 sequence is CASSLRRQGNTEAFF. The CDR3 DNA is TGTGCCAGTAGTCTCCGACGACAGGGGAACACTGAAGCTTTCTTT.

The CDR3 sequence: CASSLVGSQGQETQYF. Written as DNA, the CDR3 is TGTGCCAGCAGCTTGGTTGGATCGCAGGGGCAAGAGACCCAGTACTTC. The J gene is TRBJ2-5, the V gene TRBV7-6; D perhaps matches TRBD1 (6 bases). Per the germline V gene, CDR1 is SGHVS and CDR2 is FNYEAQ. CDR3 size: 16 residues. Trimming removed 3 bases from V and 2 bases from J, with 16 bases in between.